This section outlines one TCR beta chain sequence together with its context. The antigen is unknown. The V gene lost 3 bases and the J gene lost 4 bases, with 8 bases spanning the gap. CDR3 length: 13 residues. Germline assignment: CDR1 SGHTA and CDR2 FQGTGA. Only in-frame clones appear in the TCRdb table, and some are missing; sequencing was by immunoSEQ multiplex PCR. The profile covers about 27,000 clones, with around 79% appearing a single time and 6.6% taken by the ten largest. This sample is part of a study of T cells in narcolepsy. Study-level information: Enrolled donors included narcolepsy type 1 or type 2 patients and healthy controls. Findings and caveats of the study: Comparing one patient's CSF and blood CD4+ clonotypes highlighted HCRT- and TRIB2-specific autoreactive clonotypes. Reportedly, autoreactive clonotypes were serially detected in patients' blood but not controls'.

The chain recombines TRBV7-3 with TRBJ2-3; D gene ambiguous. This sequence was found in a human donor in good health. The material sequenced was memory (CD45RA-) CD4+ T cells from blood. The CDR3 region is CASSLGSPDTQYF. The CDR3 coding sequence is TGTGCCAGCAGCTTGGGTAGCCCAGATACGCAGTATTTT.